This section outlines one T cell receptor beta chain sequence together with its context. Under the authors' procedure: Estimated nucleated cell counts came from reference gene primer amplification. The repertoire was sequenced with immunoSEQ multiplex PCR; TCRdb's copy has only in-frame clones and lacks some. That table gives V, J and clone size, and the DNA gave D and trimming. This repertoire shows around 95,000 clones, almost 90% found once; its top ten account for under 5.5%. This sample is part of a study of blood T cell repertoires in COVID-19. Background on the study: COVID-19 samples, acute and convalescent, were from the United States, Italy and Spain. The analysed material was cDNA or gDNA that came from T cells, B-cell-depleted T cells, or PBMCs.

V shed 6 bases and J shed 2 bases, with 10 bases lying between them. Germline CDR1 and CDR2: MDHEN and SYDVKM. This CDR3 is built from 13 residues. Sequencing was carried out using peripheral blood. The clonotype was recovered from a human donor in a cohort sampled during active COVID-19. This chain joins TRBV28 and TRBJ1-2; no definite D call. The CDR3 region is CASRPGMNYGYTF. In DNA, the CDR3 is TGTGCCAGCAGACCCGGGATGAACTATGGCTACACCTTC.